The TCR beta chain under discussion was sequenced for a study of T cells in localized non-small cell lung cancer. The CDR3 contains 15 residues. V was shortened by 3 bases and J by 5 bases, with 14 bases between the two germline ends. CDR1 is LNHDA and CDR2 is SQIVND in the germline V gene (reference sequence). The method was immunoSEQ multiplex PCR; TCRdb's version includes in-frame clones alone and lacks a portion of them. The sample has approximately 52,000 clones, about nine tenths seen once. The clonotype was recovered from a male donor at least 60 years old with stage III squamous cell lung carcinoma. The chain has TRBV19 and TRBJ2-1, with D perhaps being TRBD1 or TRBD2 (5 bases each). This specimen consisted of peripheral blood, obtained before any cancer treatment. CDR3 nucleotide sequence: TGTGCCAGTAGTATTTCCTTCGGGGCTAACAATGAGCAGTTCTTC. Residues: CASSISFGANNEQFF.